This T cell receptor beta chain was captured by sequencing in a study of T cells in Graves' hyperthyroidism and ophthalmopathy. The CDR3 regions of TCR beta were amplified from RNA transcripts. When the TCR CDR3 underwent first-round RT-PCR, the HTBI primer set was used. TCRdb ran MiXCR on the multiplex PCR reads and lists one entry per CDR3 protein. The table shows a few hundred thousand distinct CDR3 sequences, with 15% to 20% occurring only once. Enrolled ophthalmopathy patients presented with a Clinical Activity Score of at least 3, a NOSPECS grade of at least 4, and disease duration under 3 months. CDR1 LGHDT and CDR2 YNNKEL come from the germline V gene (reference sequence). V was clipped by 2 bases and J by 7 bases, with 15 bases between them. CDR3 length: 15 amino acids.

The V and J genes are TRBV3-1 and TRBJ1-5, with a possible D match to TRBD1 (5 bases). The sample taken for sequencing was blood. The sequence came from a woman aged 40 to 50 with Graves' ophthalmopathy. CDR3 nucleotides: TGTGCCAGCAGCCAATCTCAGGGAGTTACGCAGCCCCAGCATTTT. Translation: CASSQSQGVTQPQHF.